Sequencing of this T cell receptor beta chain was carried out in a study of T-cell memory formation after mild COVID-19. Study observations and caveats: Contracting clones, day 15 to 85, had balanced CD4/CD8, and later expanders favored CD4+.

V lost 6 bases and J lost 9; bases outside the gene matches: 6. The germline V gene encodes CDR1 DFQATT and CDR2 SNEGSKA (reference sequence). The CDR3 contains 12 residues. One entry per CDR3 protein, called by TCRdb with MiXCR from the 5' RACE reads. Among about 420,000 distinct CDR3 sequences listed, less than 25% were seen once. In regard to this clonotype: Antigen: not known.

The gene calls are TRBV20-1 and TRBJ1-5; 9 bases line up with TRBD1. Material for sequencing was PBMCs or a T cell subset sorted from them (not recorded which). The receptor was derived from an adult woman who had mild COVID-19 (a few samples of this study predate the infection). Cell type and time point are not known. The CDR3 region is CSALQGARPQHF. As DNA, the CDR3 is TGCAGTGCGCTACAGGGGGCGCGGCCCCAGCATTTT.